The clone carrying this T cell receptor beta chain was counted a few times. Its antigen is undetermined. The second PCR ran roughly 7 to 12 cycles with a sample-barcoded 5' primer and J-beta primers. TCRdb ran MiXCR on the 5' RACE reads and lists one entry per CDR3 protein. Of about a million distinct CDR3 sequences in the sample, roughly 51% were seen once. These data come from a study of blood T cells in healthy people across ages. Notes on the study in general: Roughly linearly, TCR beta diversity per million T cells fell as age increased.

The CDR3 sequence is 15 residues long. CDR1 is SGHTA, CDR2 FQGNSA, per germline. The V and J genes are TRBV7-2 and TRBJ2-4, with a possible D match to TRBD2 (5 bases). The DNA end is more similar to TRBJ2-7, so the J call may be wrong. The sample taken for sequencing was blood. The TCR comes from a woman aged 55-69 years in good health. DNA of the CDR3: TGTGCCAGCAGCTCCGCCCTAGCAGGTTCCTACGAGCAGTACTTC. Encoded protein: CASSSALAGSYEQYF.